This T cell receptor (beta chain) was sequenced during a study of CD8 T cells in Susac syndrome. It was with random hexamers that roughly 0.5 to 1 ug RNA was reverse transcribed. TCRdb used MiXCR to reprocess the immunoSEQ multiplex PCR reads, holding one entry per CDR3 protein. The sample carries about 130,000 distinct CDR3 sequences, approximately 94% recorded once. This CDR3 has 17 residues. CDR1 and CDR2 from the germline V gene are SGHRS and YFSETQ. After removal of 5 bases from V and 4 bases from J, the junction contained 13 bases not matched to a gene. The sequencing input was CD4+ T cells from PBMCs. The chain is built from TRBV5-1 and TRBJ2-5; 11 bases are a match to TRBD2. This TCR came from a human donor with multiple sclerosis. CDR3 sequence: CASRWAPGLAVTETQYF. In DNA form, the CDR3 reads TGCGCCAGCAGGTGGGCCCCGGGACTAGCGGTAACAGAGACCCAGTACTTC.